A selection of T cell receptor beta chains follows, all from one sample in a study of CD8+ T cells in alopecia areata. Profiled with immunoSEQ multiplex PCR; TCRdb holds only in-frame clones, not every one. The table shows about 190,000 clones, with 50% to 60% occurring only once. The specimen comprised CD4+ T cells sorted from blood, sampled at week 0. The receptor set was obtained from a human donor with alopecia areata. The CDR3 runs from the conserved cysteine through the conserved F or W. Fields, in order: J gene, V gene, CDR3 length, CDR3 protein.

j_gene: TRBJ2-6
v_gene: TRBV2
len: 16
CDR3aa: CASSEEYPSGANVLTF

j_gene: TRBJ1-6
v_gene: TRBV6-5
len: 14
CDR3aa: CASSWASRDSPLHF

j_gene: TRBJ2-7
v_gene: TRBV5-6
len: 16
CDR3aa: CASSLRGRVAKYEQYF

j_gene: TRBJ1-1
v_gene: TRBV25-1
len: 14
CDR3aa: CASSEPTGATEAFF

j_gene: TRBJ2-1
v_gene: TRBV6-5
len: 15
CDR3aa: CASSPDRMSYNEQFF

j_gene: TRBJ1-2
v_gene: TRBV30
len: 13
CDR3aa: CAWSVQSPYGYTF

j_gene: TRBJ1-6
v_gene: TRBV4-1
len: 17
CDR3aa: CASSQGPGTGSGSPLHF

j_gene: TRBJ2-7
v_gene: TRBV27
len: 15
CDR3aa: CASSPRGGADYEQYF

j_gene: TRBJ2-1
v_gene: TRBV29-1
len: 14
CDR3aa: CSVREDRGHDEQFF

j_gene: TRBJ2-3
v_gene: TRBV5-1
len: 14
CDR3aa: CASSLDSNTDTQYF

j_gene: TRBJ1-2
v_gene: TRBV29-1
len: 15
CDR3aa: CSVVTGLSGSYGYTF